These 29 T cell receptor beta chains came from one sample sequenced in a study of blood T cell repertoires in COVID-19. TCRdb's copy holds only in-frame clones and misses some; the assay was immunoSEQ multiplex PCR. In the table there are just over 150,000 clones, around 91% of which are singletons. What was sequenced was peripheral blood. These receptors were collected from a woman between 40 and 55 years old with acute or convalescent COVID-19.

J is TRBJ1-1 and V is TRBV25-1; TRBD1 might be the D (5 bases). V was clipped by 8 bases and J by 0 bases, with 19 bases between them. The germline gives CDR1 MGHDK, CDR2 SYGVNS. The CDR3 runs 16 residues. CDR3 nucleotides: TGTGCCAGCGGGCAAATGGGGACTCTAATGAACACTGAAGCTTTCTTT. It encodes CASGQMGTLMNTEAFF. Full variable domain (rest looked up from reference TRBV25-1 and TRBJ1-1): EADIYQTPRYLVIGTGKKITLECSQTMGHDKMYWYQQDPGMELHLIHYSYGVNSTEKGDLSSESTVSRIRTEHFPLTLESARPSHTSQYLCASGQMGTLMNTEAFFGQGTRLTVV.

The rearrangement joins TRBV27 to TRBJ2-7, with D unresolved. CDR3 length: 15 amino acids. Germline lookup yields CDR1 MNHEY and CDR2 SMNVEV (reference sequence). V lost 3 bases to trimming and J lost 0 bases, with 12 bases between them. The CDR3 spells CASSFSGESSYEQYF. The CDR3 nucleotides are TGTGCCAGCAGTTTTTCAGGCGAAAGCTCCTACGAGCAGTACTTC.

The genes are TRBV6-5 and TRBJ2-1; a weak D match, TRBD1 (6 bases). CDR3 length: 15 amino acids. The V end lost 10 bases, the J end lost 4 bases, and 20 bases lay between the germline ends. Germline CDR1 reads MNHEY; CDR2 reads SVGAGI. The CDR3 is CATGQNLEIYNEQFF. CDR3 DNA sequence: TGTGCCACCGGACAGAACCTGGAGATTTACAATGAGCAGTTCTTC.

This rearrangement joins TRBV11-3 to TRBJ1-6, with 9 nucleotides matching TRBD1. This CDR3 contains 15 residues. Per the germline V gene, CDR1 is SGHNT and CDR2 is YENEEA. The V segment lost 5 bases and the J segment 9 bases; nucleotides outside the gene matches: 8. The CDR3 bases are TGTGCCAGCAGCACCCGACAGGGGGACTTTTCACCCCTCCACTTT. This translates into CASSTRQGDFSPLHF.

The V and J genes are TRBV30 and TRBJ2-1; TRBD1 might be the D (6 bases). The CDR3 spans 13 residues. Deletions cut 0 bases from V and 6 bases from J, with 9 bases between. CDR1 and CDR2 from the germline V gene are GTSNPN and SVGIG (reference sequence). This CDR3 is CAWSVGTTNEQFF. The CDR3, as DNA: TGTGCCTGGAGTGTCGGGACAACCAATGAGCAGTTCTTC.

V and J are TRBV4-1 and TRBJ2-1; the D gene is possibly TRBD1 (5 bases). Germline V gene lookup returns CDR1 MGHRA and CDR2 YSYEKL. There are 15 residues in the CDR3. Trimming removed 0 bases from V and 4 bases from J, with 10 bases in between. The CDR3 DNA reads as TGCGCCAGCAGCCAAGATATGGCAGGGTACAATGAGCAGTTCTTC. Its translation: CASSQDMAGYNEQFF.

The J gene is TRBJ2-1, the V gene TRBV5-1, with a tentative D call TRBD2 (7 bases). Trimming shortened V by 0 bases and J by 8 bases, and 21 bases separated the two germline ends. The CDR3 is made up of 17 amino acids. Germline V gene data show CDR1 as SGHRS and CDR2 as YFSETQ. The CDR3: CASSLAAQTGGFDEQFF. DNA for the CDR3: TGCGCCAGCAGCTTGGCGGCTCAGACGGGGGGCTTCGATGAGCAGTTCTTC.

V usage is TRBV4-1 and J usage is TRBJ1-6; the D is unclear. Germline values: CDR1 MGHRA, CDR2 YSYEKL. Deletions cut 0 bases from V and 9 bases from J, with 15 bases between. This CDR3 spans 16 amino acids. The CDR3 nucleotides are TGCGCCAGCAGCCAAGAACTTGGCCCGTCGGGTTCACCCCTCCACTTT. It specifies CASSQELGPSGSPLHF.

This chain joins TRBV7-9 and TRBJ2-7, with D possibly TRBD1 on 6 matching bases. Trimming stripped 2 bases from V and 3 bases from J, with 8 bases between. The CDR3 has 13 amino acids. The germline V gene has CDR1 SEHNR and CDR2 FQNEAQ (reference sequence). This chain's CDR3 is CASSLMDSYEQYF. DNA of the CDR3: TGTGCCAGCAGCTTAATGGACAGCTACGAGCAGTACTTC.

This chain joins TRBV21-1 and TRBJ1-2; the table gives TRBD1 as D, unverified against the DNA. TRBV21-1 is a recognized pseudogene. The CDR3 loop spans 14 amino acids. This CDR3 reads CASSKSGRGSGYTF. The CDR3 DNA follows: TGTGCCAGCAGCAAATCGGGCAGGGGGAGCGGCTACACCTTC.

This CDR3 is CASSPLAGGPLGDTQYF. The CDR3 bases are TGTGCCAGCAGCCCTTTAGCGGGAGGGCCTCTGGGAGATACGCAGTATTTT. The chain carries TRBV3-1 (or the pseudogene TRBV3-2) and TRBJ2-3, with TRBD2 matching over 11 bases. J was trimmed by 5 bases and V by 4 bases; bases with no gene match: 11. CDR3 length: 17 residues. The germline V gene has CDR1 LGHDT and CDR2 YNNKEL (reference sequence).

The J gene is TRBJ2-3, the V gene TRBV5-1, with 7 bases lining up with TRBD2. The CDR3 is 15 residues long. V was pared by 1 base and J by 0 bases, with 2 bases of the junction left unmatched. CDR1 and CDR2 from the germline V gene are SGHRS and YFSETQ. The CDR3, as DNA: TGCGCCAGCAGCTTGACGGGAGGCAGCACAGATACGCAGTATTTT. Its translation: CASSLTGGSTDTQYF.

V gene TRBV4-2 combines with J gene TRBJ2-1; 10 nucleotides match TRBD1. CDR1 and CDR2 from the germline V gene are LGHNA and YNFKEQ. This CDR3 is built from 15 residues. V gave up 2 bases and J gave up 6 bases; unmatched junction bases: 4. The CDR3 DNA reads TGTGCCAGCAGCCAAAGGGACAGGGGACTCAATGAGCAGTTCTTC. Its translation: CASSQRDRGLNEQFF.

The chain carries TRBV29-1 and TRBJ2-7; TRBD1 aligns across 9 bases. Germline trimming cut 6 bases from V and 5 bases from J; bases unmatched to any gene: 20. The CDR3 extends over 17 amino acids. Germline V lookup: CDR1 SQVTM, CDR2 ANQGSEA. The CDR3 here is CSVLTGTGSPKIHEQYF. The DNA for the CDR3 is TGCAGCGTACTTACCGGGACAGGGAGTCCCAAAATTCACGAGCAGTACTTC.

This chain uses TRBV6-5 with TRBJ1-2, with TRBD1 identical over 8 bases. The junction had 8 bases not matched to a gene; V was cut back by 7 bases and J by 7 bases. This CDR3 is built from 13 residues. Germline loops: CDR1 MNHEY, CDR2 SVGAGI. The CDR3 nucleotides read TGTGCCAGCACGACAGGGGTAGCGGGTGGCTACACCTTC. It is translated as CASTTGVAGGYTF.

The V call is TRBV5-1, the J call TRBJ2-3; TRBD2 matches at 14 bases. CDR3 length equals 17 residues. The V and J ends lost 1 base and 3 bases, in that order; junction bases with no gene match: 4. Per germline, CDR1 SGHRS and CDR2 YFSETQ. The CDR3: CASSLRTSGGLTDTQYF. The CDR3 DNA follows: TGCGCCAGCAGCTTGAGGACTAGCGGGGGGTTAACAGATACGCAGTATTTT.

This chain links TRBV15 with TRBJ1-2; D possibly corresponds to TRBD1 (6 bases). The CDR3 covers 15 residues. Germline values: CDR1 LNHNV, CDR2 YYDKDF (reference sequence). V lost 6 bases and J 6 bases, leaving 20 bases between the germline ends. For the CDR3, the DNA is TGTGCCACCAGAAAGGGGGACCTAGCGGTCCATGGCTACACCTTC. Its protein is CATRKGDLAVHGYTF. Supplemented by reference TRBV15 and TRBJ1-2, the full variable domain reads DAMVIQNPRYQVTQFGKPVTLSCSQTLNHNVMYWYQQKSSQAPKLLFHYYDKDFNNEADTPDNFQSRRPNTSFCFLDIRSPGLGDTAMYLCATRKGDLAVHGYTFGSGTRLTVV.

The chain uses TRBV5-6 and TRBJ2-7; 10 nucleotides match TRBD1. Trimming removed 2 bases from V and 1 base from J; junction bases left unmatched: 6. The germline V gene has CDR1 SGHDT and CDR2 YYEEEE. This CDR3 spans 16 amino acids. The CDR3 region has the DNA TGTGCCAGCAGCTTTCTTGGACAGGGGGTATCCTACGAGCAGTACTTC. This codes for CASSFLGQGVSYEQYF.

The rearrangement uses TRBV5-1 and TRBJ2-5; D call uncertain. The CDR3 contains 15 residues. V was cut by 3 bases and J by 4 bases, with 16 bases left in between. Germline V gene data show CDR1 as SGHRS and CDR2 as YFSETQ. CDR3 in DNA: TGCGCCAGCAGCTCCTCGACTGTAAGCTCAGAGACCCAGTACTTC. It is translated as CASSSSTVSSETQYF.

This rearrangement joins TRBV9 to TRBJ2-1; a weak D match, TRBD1 (8 bases). CDR3 length: 14 residues. Looked up from germline, CDR1 is SGDLS and CDR2 is YYNGEE. The V end lost 1 base, the J end lost 6 bases, and 11 bases lay between the germline ends. The chain's CDR3 is CASSVYRGGNEQFF. CDR3 DNA: TGTGCCAGCAGCGTATACAGGGGGGGCAATGAGCAGTTCTTC.

This chain links TRBV9 with TRBJ2-1; D perhaps matches TRBD2 (5 bases). Germline CDR1 is SGDLS and CDR2 is YYNGEE. The CDR3 length is 16 residues. V was cut by 3 bases and J by 1 base, with 14 bases left in between. CDR3 sequence reads: CASSARASSSYNEQFF. The CDR3 coding sequence is TGTGCCAGCAGCGCGCGGGCTAGCAGTTCCTACAATGAGCAGTTCTTC.

The rearrangement uses TRBV7-2 and TRBJ1-4; D gene ambiguous. The germline V and J ends were trimmed by 6 bases and 1 base, with 15 bases remaining between them. CDR3 length equals 16 residues. Germline CDR1 SGHTA, CDR2 FQGNSA. The CDR3 is CASSSRARRTNEKLFF. In DNA, the CDR3 is TGTGCCAGCAGTTCACGTGCCAGAAGAACTAATGAAAAACTGTTTTTT.

This clone occurred once. The gene calls are TRBV30 and TRBJ2-2; 8 bases fit TRBD1. Germline CDR1 reads GTSNPN; CDR2 reads SVGIG (reference sequence). V lost 0 bases to trimming and J lost 6 bases; unmatched junction nucleotides: 6. The CDR3 is made up of 15 amino acids. CDR3 amino acids: CAWSVGDRLAGELFF. In nucleotides, the CDR3 is TGTGCCTGGAGTGTCGGGGACAGGTTGGCCGGGGAGCTGTTTTTT.

CDR3 bases: TGTGCCAGCAGGGACAGGCTTTTGGAAGCTTTCTTT. Its translation: CASRDRLLEAFF. The chain recombines TRBV27 with TRBJ1-1, with TRBD1 identical over 7 bases. Trimming removed 6 bases from V and 8 bases from J; junction bases left unmatched: 6. Germline V lookup: CDR1 MNHEY, CDR2 SMNVEV (reference sequence). The CDR3 runs 12 residues.

This clone came up once. This rearrangement joins TRBV11-2 to TRBJ2-3; TRBD2 matches 11 bases. Trimming took 5 bases from V and 2 from J; bases not matched to a gene: 12. CDR1 and CDR2 from the germline V gene are SGHAT and FQNNGV. CDR3 length: 18 amino acids. CDR3 coding DNA: TGTGCCAGCAGCCCTAGACTAGCGGGGCTCCCCAACACAGATACGCAGTATTTT. It codes for CASSPRLAGLPNTDTQYF.

V is TRBV4-1 and J is TRBJ1-2; D possibly corresponds to TRBD1 (5 bases). V was pared by 2 bases and J by 1 base, with 8 bases between. The germline V gene has CDR1 MGHRA and CDR2 YSYEKL. CDR3 length equals 14 residues. CDR3 amino acids: CASSQTTVNYGYTF. The CDR3 nucleotides are TGCGCCAGCAGCCAAACGACAGTTAACTATGGCTACACCTTC.

This chain links TRBV9 with TRBJ2-5; 14 bases map to TRBD2. Looked up from germline, CDR1 is SGDLS and CDR2 is YYNGEE. The CDR3 consists of 15 residues. The ends lost 0 bases at V and 5 bases at J; junction bases unmatched: 0. In nucleotides, the CDR3 is TGTGCCAGCAGCGTAGGACTAGCGGGAGGGGAGACCCAGTACTTC. Protein: CASSVGLAGGETQYF. Using reference TRBV9 and TRBJ2-5 for the parts outside the CDR3, the full variable domain is DSGVTQTPKHLITATGQRVTLRCSPRSGDLSVYWYQQSLDQGLQFLIQYYNGEERAKGNILERFSAQQFPDLHSELNLSSLELGDSALYFCASSVGLAGGETQYFGPGTRLLVL.

This clone was detected only once. The V gene is TRBV21-1, the J gene TRBJ1-5. TRBV21-1 is shown as a pseudogene. The CDR3 loop spans 11 amino acids. CDR3 bases: TGTGCCAGCATTTCGTATCAGCCCCAGCATTTT. Amino acid sequence: CASISYQPQHF.

A single count supports this clone. This chain joins TRBV19 and TRBJ1-4; possibly TRBD1 for D (5 bases). V dropped 1 base and J dropped 2 bases, with 14 bases sitting between them. CDR3 length equals 17 residues. Per the germline V gene, CDR1 is LNHDA and CDR2 is SQIVND (reference sequence). In DNA form, the CDR3 reads TGTGCCAGTAGTATAGGTCGGGGGAAGGGGACTAATGAAAAACTGTTTTTT. Translated, it gives CASSIGRGKGTNEKLFF.